This T cell receptor (beta chain) was sequenced during a study of T cells in localized non-small cell lung cancer. Study results and limitations: Uninvolved adjacent lung had more T cell clonality than any other tissue, topping tumor. Density of T cells in blood, when higher, went with longer overall survival. It remains possible that heterogeneity exists, since only one tumor region was sequenced. Adjacent lung was found to contain a median approximately 60 of the top 100 tumor clones.

Points on this clone: Its target is unknown.

The CDR3 runs 14 residues. The ends lost 5 bases at V and 6 bases at J; junction bases unmatched: 8. CDR1 is SGHAT and CDR2 is FQNNGV in the germline V gene. TCRdb's copy holds only in-frame clones and misses some; the assay was immunoSEQ multiplex PCR. Among tens of thousands of clones listed, almost 85% were seen once. This sample comprised peripheral blood, obtained before any cancer treatment. The sequence was collected from an older female donor with stage I lung adenocarcinoma. The rearrangement links TRBV11-2 to TRBJ2-7; 9 nucleotides agree with TRBD1. CDR3 amino acids: CASSNTGGAPEQYF. CDR3 in DNA: TGTGCCAGCAGCAACACAGGGGGCGCACCCGAGCAGTACTTC.